These 21 T cell receptor beta chains came from one sample sequenced in a study of blood T cell repertoires in COVID-19. Clones were sequenced by immunoSEQ multiplex PCR, and TCRdb holds only the in-frame ones, with some missing. The sample lists just over 50,000 clones; approximately 86% were seen once. Specimen: peripheral blood. These TCRs come from a man older than 75 with active COVID-19.

The chain recombines TRBV2 with TRBJ2-3; D may be TRBD2 (5 bases). Deletions cut 3 bases from V and 5 bases from J, with 9 bases between. The germline V gene encodes CDR1 SNHLY and CDR2 FYNNEI. The length of the CDR3 is 13 residues. DNA for the CDR3: TGTGCCAGCAGTGAGGTGAGGGAAGATACGCAGTATTTT. Encoded protein: CASSEVREDTQYF.

About this clone itself: Germline is not matched at one junction end, which may reflect a read error. Written as DNA, the CDR3 is TGTGCCACCAGTGCTTTGGACAGGGATCGCACCGGGGAGCTGTTTTTT. This sequence encodes CATSALDRDRTGELFF. The chain is built from TRBV24-1 and TRBJ2-2; 8 nucleotides align to TRBD1. CDR3 length: 16 residues. Germline CDR1 and CDR2: KGHDR and SFDVKD.

The J gene is TRBJ2-5, the V gene TRBV10-3; 11 bases fit TRBD2. The germline gives CDR1 ENHRY, CDR2 SYGVKD. V lost 2 bases and J lost 5; bases outside the gene matches: 13. The CDR3 length is 18 residues. The CDR3 is CAISEGGTLAGARETQYF. The DNA of the CDR3 is TGTGCCATCAGTGAGGGGGGGACACTAGCGGGGGCTAGGGAGACCCAGTACTTC.

CDR3 region: CASSLTGVNTGELFF. In DNA form, the CDR3 reads TGTGCCAGCAGTCTAACAGGGGTAAACACCGGGGAGCTGTTTTTT. The J gene is TRBJ2-2, the V gene TRBV11-3; 7 bases are a match to TRBD1. J lost 2 bases, V lost 6 bases, and 6 bases had no gene match. The CDR3 spans 15 residues. Germline CDR1 SGHNT, CDR2 YENEEA.

The rearrangement links TRBV3-1 (or the pseudogene TRBV3-2) to TRBJ2-1; 7 nucleotides agree with TRBD2. V lost 1 base to trimming and J lost 10 bases; unmatched junction nucleotides: 4. CDR3 length equals 13 residues. CDR1 is LGHDT, CDR2 YNNKEL, per germline (reference sequence). CDR3 coding DNA: TGTGCCAGCAGCCAAGTACCGGGAGGAGAGCAGTTCTTC. Translated, it gives CASSQVPGGEQFF.

The chain links TRBV19 to TRBJ2-3; the D gene is possibly TRBD1 (6 bases). Looked up from germline, CDR1 is LNHDA and CDR2 is SQIVND (reference sequence). The CDR3 loop spans 14 amino acids. V was trimmed by 3 bases and J by 2 bases, leaving 9 bases between them. The CDR3 loop is CASSMQGYTDTQYF. The DNA for the CDR3 is TGTGCCAGTAGTATGCAGGGGTACACAGATACGCAGTATTTT.

The chain recombines TRBV4-3 with TRBJ2-1; possibly TRBD2 for D (5 bases). The CDR3 covers 17 residues. Germline-derived CDR1 and CDR2 are LGHNA and YSLEER. V lost 4 bases and J lost 4, with 20 bases in between. The CDR3: CASSPESPGSPYNEQFF. The CDR3 DNA reads TGCGCCAGCAGCCCTGAATCACCGGGATCGCCTTACAATGAGCAGTTCTTC.

This chain connects TRBV7-2 to TRBJ2-1; D unclear. This CDR3 contains 17 residues. Germline-derived CDR1 and CDR2 are SGHTA and FQGNSA. Trimming cost V 1 base and J 0 bases, with 13 bases left between them. CDR3 coding DNA: TGTGCCAGCAGCTTAGTCGCGATACTTAACTCCTACAATGAGCAGTTCTTC. Translated: CASSLVAILNSYNEQFF.

V and J are TRBV5-1 and TRBJ2-1; 10 bases fit TRBD1. After removal of 2 bases from V and 4 bases from J, the junction contained 6 bases not matched to a gene. Germline V CDR1 and CDR2: SGHRS, YFSETQ. The CDR3 length is 16 residues. The CDR3 sequence is CASSFAGTGAYNEQFF. The CDR3 DNA reads TGCGCCAGCAGCTTCGCCGGGACAGGGGCATACAATGAGCAGTTCTTC.

This clone was counted a single time. The chain combines TRBV9 with TRBJ2-4; possible D gene TRBD2, 6 bases. Trimming took 4 bases from V and 5 from J, leaving 13 bases between them. CDR1 and CDR2 (germline): SGDLS, YYNGEE. The CDR3 consists of 14 residues. Here the CDR3 DNA reads TGTGCCAGCAGCCCCCACGGGAGCGAAAACATTCAGTACTTC. This translates into CASSPHGSENIQYF.

The chain links TRBV25-1 to TRBJ2-7, with 7 bases matching TRBD1. V shed 4 bases and J 3 bases; nucleotides not matched to a gene: 12. Germline V gene lookup returns CDR1 MGHDK and CDR2 SYGVNS. The CDR3 loop spans 16 amino acids. CDR3 coding DNA: TGTGCCAGCAGTGGTGGTACGGGGACAGTGAACTACGAGCAGTACTTC. This gives the protein CASSGGTGTVNYEQYF.

The CDR3 DNA sequence: TGTGCCAGCAGCCCCAGATATGGCCCAGAGACCCAGTACTTC. It specifies CASSPRYGPETQYF. V gene TRBV3-1 (or the pseudogene TRBV3-2) combines with J gene TRBJ2-5; D is uncertain. V was shortened by 4 bases and J by 4 bases, with 13 bases between the two germline ends. The germline CDR1 and CDR2 sequences are LGHDT and YNNKEL (reference sequence). The CDR3 covers 14 residues.

This clone has only a few counts. This chain uses TRBV7-9 with TRBJ1-3, with D possibly TRBD1 on 5 matching bases. The CDR3 consists of 15 residues. Trimming shortened V by 5 bases and J by 0 bases, and 11 bases separated the two germline ends. The germline V gene has CDR1 SEHNR and CDR2 FQNEAQ (reference sequence). Here the CDR3 reads CASSPGGSSGNTIYF. The CDR3 nucleotides read TGTGCCAGCAGCCCCGGGGGGAGCTCTGGAAACACCATATATTTT. Looking up the rest from reference TRBV7-9 and TRBJ1-3 gives the full variable domain: DTGVSQNPRHKITKRGQNVTFRCDPISEHNRLYWYRQTLGQGPEFLTYFQNEAQLEKSRLLSDRFSAERPKGSFSTLEIQRTEQGDSAMYLCASSPGGSSGNTIYFGEGSWLTVV.

The J gene is TRBJ2-7, the V gene TRBV7-9; TRBD2 matches at 11 bases. This CDR3 has 14 amino acids. The V segment lost 3 bases and the J segment 3 bases; nucleotides outside the gene matches: 1. Germline values: CDR1 SEHNR, CDR2 FQNEAQ (reference sequence). The CDR3 protein is CASSFGTSGYEQYF. The CDR3 DNA follows: TGTGCCAGCAGCTTTGGGACTAGCGGCTACGAGCAGTACTTC.

The gene calls are TRBV18 and TRBJ2-3; D possibly corresponds to TRBD2 (6 bases). Trimming pared 6 bases from V and 5 bases from J, leaving 15 bases between. This CDR3 has 14 residues. Germline V CDR1 and CDR2: KGHSH, LQKENI. CDR3 DNA sequence: TGTGCCAGCTCGCTCGGCGGGGCACGAGATACGCAGTATTTT. Amino acid sequence: CASSLGGARDTQYF.

The chain links TRBV9 to TRBJ1-3, with D unclear. The CDR3 spans 16 residues. V lost 0 bases to trimming and J lost 2 bases, with 12 bases between them. Germline lookup yields CDR1 SGDLS and CDR2 YYNGEE. CDR3 loop: CASSVVFSGTGNTIYF. CDR3 in DNA: TGTGCCAGCAGCGTAGTCTTCTCCGGGACTGGAAACACCATATATTTT. Combining the CDR3 with reference TRBV9 and TRBJ1-3 gives the whole variable domain DSGVTQTPKHLITATGQRVTLRCSPRSGDLSVYWYQQSLDQGLQFLIQYYNGEERAKGNILERFSAQQFPDLHSELNLSSLELGDSALYFCASSVVFSGTGNTIYFGEGSWLTVV.

The chain links TRBV27 to TRBJ1-5, with TRBD1 as a possible D gene (5 bases). The CDR3 is 16 amino acids. V lost 0 bases to trimming and J lost 6 bases, with 15 bases between them. Germline V CDR1 and CDR2: MNHEY, SMNVEV (reference sequence). CDR3: CASSLSMSGGLQPQHF. CDR3 nucleotides: TGTGCCAGCAGTTTATCGATGTCGGGGGGTCTTCAGCCCCAGCATTTT.

This chain links TRBV19 with TRBJ2-3; 11 nucleotides line up with TRBD2. The CDR3 covers 15 residues. Germline lookup yields CDR1 LNHDA and CDR2 SQIVND (reference sequence). The J segment lost 3 bases and the V segment lost 6 bases, leaving 5 bases of the junction unmatched. CDR3 DNA: TGTGCCAGTAGACGAACTAGCGGGAGAACAGATACGCAGTATTTT. Translation: CASRRTSGRTDTQYF.

The chain recombines TRBV7-9 with TRBJ2-7; TRBD2 agrees at 11 bases. V shed 5 bases, J shed 2 bases, and the junction held 14 bases outside the gene matches. This CDR3 region has 18 residues. The germline V gene encodes CDR1 SEHNR and CDR2 FQNEAQ (reference sequence). CDR3: CASSLSILGTSGTYEQYF. In nucleotides, the CDR3 is TGTGCCAGCAGCCTATCGATCTTAGGGACTAGCGGAACCTACGAGCAGTACTTC.

The chain combines TRBV7-6 with TRBJ2-1, with D maybe TRBD2 (5 bases). The CDR3 sequence is 16 residues long. Trimming shortened V by 5 bases and J by 4 bases, and 18 bases separated the two germline ends. In germline, CDR1 is SGHVS, CDR2 FNYEAQ. The CDR3 loop is CASSRRRGGEYNEQFF. The DNA for the CDR3 is TGTGCCAGCAGCCGCCGCCGGGGTGGGGAATACAATGAGCAGTTCTTC. The variable domain in full, with the rest retrieved from reference TRBV7-6 and TRBJ2-1, is GAGVSQSPRYKVTKRGQDVALRCDPISGHVSLYWYRQALGQGPEFLTYFNYEAQQDKSGLPNDRFSAERPEGSISTLTIQRTEQRDSAMYRCASSRRRGGEYNEQFFGPGTRLTVL.

This clone came up once. The genes are TRBV15 and TRBJ2-6; no clear D. Germline CDR1 is LNHNV and CDR2 is YYDKDF (reference sequence). The CDR3 runs 13 residues. The V gene lost 5 bases and the J gene lost 1 base, with 3 bases spanning the gap. For the CDR3, the DNA is TGTGCCACCAGCGTATCTGGGGCCAACGTCCTGACTTTC. Encoded protein: CATSVSGANVLTF. The whole variable domain, filled in from reference TRBV15 and TRBJ2-6, reads DAMVIQNPRYQVTQFGKPVTLSCSQTLNHNVMYWYQQKSSQAPKLLFHYYDKDFNNEADTPDNFQSRRPNTSFCFLDIRSPGLGDTAMYLCATSVSGANVLTFGAGSRLTVL.